The 18 T cell receptor beta chains reported below all come from one sample, sequenced in a study of T-cell reconstitution after alpha-beta-depleted transplantation in children. Preparing the TCRbeta library involved the use of unique molecular identifiers. MiXCR, run by TCRdb on the PCR reads, gives a single entry per CDR3 protein. The data show around 490,000 distinct CDR3 sequences, with 11% seen just once and 12% to 15% held by the top ten. Sequencing was performed on PBMCs, mostly from graft donor cells, taken 180 days after TCRalphabeta/CD19-depleted stem cell transplant. These receptors all come from a female patient between 2 and 15 years old who had a stem cell transplant for aplastic anemia, so the T cells may come from the graft donor.

This clonotype was counted between two and nine times. CDR3 nucleotides: TGTGCCTGGAGTTATAACCTCGGTTCCTACAATGAGCAGTTCTTC. It codes for CAWSYNLGSYNEQFF. V gene TRBV30 combines with J gene TRBJ2-1; D gene ambiguous. Trimming stripped 2 bases from V and 1 base from J, with 12 bases between. The CDR3 has 15 residues. The germline gives CDR1 GTSNPN, CDR2 SVGIG (reference sequence).

This clonotype was picked up many times. This rearrangement joins TRBV10-3 to TRBJ2-7; 7 bases agree with TRBD1. The CDR3 spans 11 residues. Germline values: CDR1 ENHRY, CDR2 SYGVKD. The trim removed 10 bases at V and 4 bases at J, leaving 4 bases unmatched. The chain's CDR3 is CATGTAYEQYF. The CDR3 bases are TGTGCCACCGGGACAGCTTACGAGCAGTACTTC.

This clonotype was picked up a small number of times. The J gene is TRBJ2-7, the V gene TRBV23-1, with 7 positions matching TRBD1. TRBV23-1 is classed as an ORF, of uncertain function. The CDR3 runs 14 residues. V was clipped by 2 bases and J by 1 base; unmatched bases: 2. The CDR3 loop is CASSQGQASYEQYF. CDR3 coding DNA: TGCGCCAGCAGTCAAGGACAGGCTTCCTACGAGCAGTACTTC.

This clonotype was detected only a few times. The genes are TRBV28 and TRBJ2-3; D unclear. Germline-derived CDR1 and CDR2 are MDHEN and SYDVKM. V was clipped by 6 bases and J by 5 bases, with 12 bases between them. The CDR3 has 13 amino acids. CDR3: CASSYGSLDTQYF. The DNA for the CDR3 is TGTGCCAGCAGCTATGGGTCTTTAGATACGCAGTATTTT.

This clonotype came up a few times. This chain uses TRBV2 with TRBJ1-5, with 8 bases that match TRBD1. This CDR3 is built from 14 residues. CDR1 is SNHLY and CDR2 is FYNNEI in the germline V gene. The V segment lost 3 bases and the J segment 7 bases; nucleotides outside the gene matches: 5. This CDR3 is CASSDETGGQPQHF. The CDR3 bases are TGTGCCAGCAGTGACGAAACAGGGGGACAGCCCCAGCATTTT. Filled out from reference TRBV2 and TRBJ1-5, the complete variable domain reads EPEVTQTPSHQVTQMGQEVILRCVPISNHLYFYWYRQILGQKVEFLVSFYNNEISEKSEIFDDQFSVERPDGSNFTLKIRSTKLEDSAMYFCASSDETGGQPQHFGDGTRLSIL.

This chain uses TRBV5-1 with TRBJ2-3; 7 nucleotides match TRBD2. Germline loops: CDR1 SGHRS, CDR2 YFSETQ. V was clipped by 0 bases and J by 6 bases; unmatched bases: 10. CDR3 length: 16 residues. The CDR3 coding sequence is TGCGCCAGCAGCTTGGACTCCGCGGGGGAAGGGGATACGCAGTATTTT. It is translated as CASSLDSAGEGDTQYF.

The V gene is TRBV20-1, the J gene TRBJ1-1; D is unresolved. The germline V and J ends were trimmed by 3 bases and 0 bases, with 11 bases remaining between them. The germline gives CDR1 DFQATT, CDR2 SNEGSKA (reference sequence). The CDR3 sequence is 14 residues long. CDR3: CSASLKTLNTEAFF. CDR3 in DNA: TGCAGTGCTAGCTTGAAGACTCTGAACACTGAAGCTTTCTTT.

The rearrangement joins TRBV10-3 to TRBJ2-3; no clear D. The V end was cut by 5 bases, the J end by 2 bases, with 14 bases between. Germline V lookup: CDR1 ENHRY, CDR2 SYGVKD. The length of the CDR3 is 15 residues. The CDR3 DNA reads TGTGCCATCAGTTCGGCGTCCGAGGACACAGATACGCAGTATTTT. Protein: CAISSASEDTDTQYF.

Many counts were recorded for this clonotype. The rearrangement links TRBV5-1 to TRBJ2-3; 10 nucleotides agree with TRBD1. V shed 5 bases and J 6 bases; nucleotides not matched to a gene: 6. This CDR3 has 14 amino acids. Germline loops: CDR1 SGHRS, CDR2 YFSETQ. The CDR3: CASRSTGGVDTQYF. CDR3 bases: TGCGCCAGCAGATCGACAGGGGGCGTGGATACGCAGTATTTT.

This clonotype was seen only a few times. The rearrangement joins TRBV6-1 to TRBJ1-4; D gene ambiguous. The germline gives CDR1 MNHNS, CDR2 SASEGT. V was shortened by 8 bases and J by 8 bases, with 9 bases between the two germline ends. The CDR3 is made up of 11 amino acids. The CDR3 bases are TGTGCCAGCCGAATCTCCGAAAAACTGTTTTTT. Amino acids: CASRISEKLFF.

The CDR3 nucleotides read TGCGCCAGCAGCCAAGATAGAAGCGATGAGCAGTTCTTC. Translation: CASSQDRSDEQFF. The chain employs TRBV4-3 and TRBJ2-1; no clear D gene. The V gene lost 0 bases and the J gene lost 8 bases, with 8 bases spanning the gap. Germline assignment: CDR1 LGHNA and CDR2 YSLEER. The CDR3 has 13 residues.

V is TRBV10-3 and J is TRBJ1-2; 8 bases line up with TRBD1. This CDR3 has 14 residues. J was trimmed by 4 bases and V by 2 bases; bases with no gene match: 3. Germline CDR1 and CDR2: ENHRY and SYGVKD. Written as DNA, the CDR3 is TGTGCCATCAGTGAGGCAGGGGGCGGCTATGGCTACACCTTC. Encoded protein: CAISEAGGGYGYTF.

The J gene is TRBJ2-1, the V gene TRBV6-4; D gene uncertain. The CDR3 totals 18 residues. V dropped 1 base and J dropped 0 bases, with 16 bases sitting between them. CDR1 is MRHNA and CDR2 is SNTAGT in the germline V gene. The CDR3 coding sequence is TGTGCCAGCAGTGACTGCGACACCCGGGTCCCCTCCTACAATGAGCAGTTCTTC. Translated: CASSDCDTRVPSYNEQFF.

This clonotype showed up just a few times. The chain recombines TRBV10-3 with TRBJ1-2; 9 bases map to TRBD1. The CDR3 runs 15 residues. V was pared by 0 bases and J by 5 bases, with 4 bases of the junction left unmatched. Germline values: CDR1 ENHRY, CDR2 SYGVKD. CDR3 sequence reads: CAISESRQGVYGYTF. In nucleotides, the CDR3 is TGTGCCATCAGTGAGTCAAGACAGGGGGTGTATGGCTACACCTTC.

This clonotype was counted only a few times. The V gene is TRBV20-1, the J gene TRBJ2-7; 9 nucleotides align to TRBD2. Trimming removed 5 bases from V and 3 bases from J; junction bases left unmatched: 8. The V gene's germline CDR1 is DFQATT and CDR2 SNEGSKA (reference sequence). The CDR3 spans 14 residues. CDR3 region: CSAPQRGVNYEQYF. The CDR3 bases are TGCAGTGCTCCCCAGCGGGGGGTAAACTACGAGCAGTACTTC.

This chain uses TRBV29-1 with TRBJ2-6; D possibly corresponds to TRBD2 (6 bases). The germline V gene has CDR1 SQVTM and CDR2 ANQGSEA. V lost 6 bases and J lost 2, with 8 bases in between. The CDR3 contains 13 residues. Written as DNA, the CDR3 is TGCAGCGTCCCGGGGGCTGGGGCCAACGTCCTGACTTTC. Residues: CSVPGAGANVLTF.

The gene calls are TRBV6-1 and TRBJ2-5; D might be TRBD2 (6 bases). Trimming removed 8 bases at V and 1 base at J, with 11 bases between. Germline CDR1 is MNHNS and CDR2 is SASEGT. The CDR3 has 13 amino acids. The CDR3 DNA is TGTGCCAGCTGGGGGGTGGGCCAAGAGACCCAGTACTTC. The encoded protein is CASWGVGQETQYF.

Only a few counts were recorded for this clonotype. V gene TRBV30 combines with J gene TRBJ1-1; D is ambiguous. V was pared by 4 bases and J by 10 bases, with 16 bases between. The germline V gene has CDR1 GTSNPN and CDR2 SVGIG (reference sequence). This CDR3 has 12 amino acids. CDR3 in DNA: TGTGCCTGGAATAGAGAACGGATGGGAGCTTTCTTT. This sequence encodes CAWNRERMGAFF.